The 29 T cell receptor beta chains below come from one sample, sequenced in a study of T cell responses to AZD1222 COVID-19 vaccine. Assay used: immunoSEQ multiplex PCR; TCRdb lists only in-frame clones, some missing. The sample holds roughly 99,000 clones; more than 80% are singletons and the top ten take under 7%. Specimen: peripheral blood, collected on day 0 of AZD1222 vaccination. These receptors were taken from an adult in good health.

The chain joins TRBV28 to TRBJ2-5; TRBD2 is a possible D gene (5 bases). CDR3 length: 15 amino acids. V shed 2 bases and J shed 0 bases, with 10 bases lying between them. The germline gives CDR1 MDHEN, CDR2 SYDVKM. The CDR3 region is CASSLAVANQETQYF. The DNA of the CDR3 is TGTGCCAGCAGTTTAGCGGTAGCGAACCAAGAGACCCAGTACTTC.

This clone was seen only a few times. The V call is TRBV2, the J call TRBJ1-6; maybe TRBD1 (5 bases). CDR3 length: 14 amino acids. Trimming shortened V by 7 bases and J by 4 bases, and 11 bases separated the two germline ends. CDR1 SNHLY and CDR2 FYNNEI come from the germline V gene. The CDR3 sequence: CASNPQGYNSPLHF. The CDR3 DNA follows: TGTGCCAGCAATCCTCAGGGATATAATTCACCCCTCCACTTT.

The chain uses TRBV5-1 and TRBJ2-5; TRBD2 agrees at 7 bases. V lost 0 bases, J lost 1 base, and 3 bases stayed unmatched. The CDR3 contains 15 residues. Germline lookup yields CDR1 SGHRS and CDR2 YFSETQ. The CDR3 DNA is TGCGCCAGCAGCTTGGGCGGGAGCCCCCAAGAGACCCAGTACTTC. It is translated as CASSLGGSPQETQYF. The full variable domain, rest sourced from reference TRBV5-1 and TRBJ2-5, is KAGVTQTPRYLIKTRGQQVTLSCSPISGHRSVSWYQQTPGQGLQFLFEYFSETQRNKGNFPGRFSGRQFSNSRSEMNVSTLELGDSALYLCASSLGGSPQETQYFGPGTRLLVL.

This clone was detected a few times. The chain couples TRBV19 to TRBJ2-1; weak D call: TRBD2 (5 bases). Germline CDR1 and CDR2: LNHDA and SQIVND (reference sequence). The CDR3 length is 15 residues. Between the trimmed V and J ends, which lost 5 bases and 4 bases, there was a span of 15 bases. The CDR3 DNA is TGTGCCAGTAGTTCCGGTGGTGGAGGTTACAATGAGCAGTTCTTC. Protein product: CASSSGGGGYNEQFF.

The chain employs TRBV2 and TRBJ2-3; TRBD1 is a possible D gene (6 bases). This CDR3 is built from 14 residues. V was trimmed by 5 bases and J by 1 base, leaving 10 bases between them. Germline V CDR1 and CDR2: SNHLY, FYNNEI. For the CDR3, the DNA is TGTGCCAGCAGTCCCCGACAGGGCACAGATACGCAGTATTTT. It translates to CASSPRQGTDTQYF.

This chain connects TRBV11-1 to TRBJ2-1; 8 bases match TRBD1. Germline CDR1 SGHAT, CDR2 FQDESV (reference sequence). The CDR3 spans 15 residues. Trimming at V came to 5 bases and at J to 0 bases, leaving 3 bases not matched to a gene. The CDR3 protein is CASSRQGSSYNEQFF. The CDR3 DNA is TGTGCCAGCAGCCGACAGGGGAGCTCCTACAATGAGCAGTTCTTC.

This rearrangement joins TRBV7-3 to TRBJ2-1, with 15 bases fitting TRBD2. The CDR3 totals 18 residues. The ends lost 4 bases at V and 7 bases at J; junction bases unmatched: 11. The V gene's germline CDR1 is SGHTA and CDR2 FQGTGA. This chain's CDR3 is CASSSRPGLAGGPNEQFF. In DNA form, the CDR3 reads TGTGCCAGCAGCTCCAGACCGGGACTAGCGGGAGGCCCTAATGAGCAGTTCTTC.

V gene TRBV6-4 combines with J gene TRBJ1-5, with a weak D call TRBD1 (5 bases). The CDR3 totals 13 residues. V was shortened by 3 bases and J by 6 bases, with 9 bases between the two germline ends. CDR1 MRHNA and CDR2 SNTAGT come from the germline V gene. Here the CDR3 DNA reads TGTGCCAGCAGTGAACAGGCGGGTCAGCCCCAGCATTTT. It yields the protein CASSEQAGQPQHF.

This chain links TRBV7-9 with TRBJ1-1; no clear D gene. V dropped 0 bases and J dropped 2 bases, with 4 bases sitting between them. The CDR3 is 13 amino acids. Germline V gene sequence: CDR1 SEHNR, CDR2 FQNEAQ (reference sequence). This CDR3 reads CASSLADNTEAFF. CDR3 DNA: TGTGCCAGCAGCTTAGCAGACAACACTGAAGCTTTCTTT. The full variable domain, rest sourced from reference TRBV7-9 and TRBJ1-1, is DTGVSQNPRHKITKRGQNVTFRCDPISEHNRLYWYRQTLGQGPEFLTYFQNEAQLEKSRLLSDRFSAERPKGSFSTLEIQRTEQGDSAMYLCASSLADNTEAFFGQGTRLTVV.

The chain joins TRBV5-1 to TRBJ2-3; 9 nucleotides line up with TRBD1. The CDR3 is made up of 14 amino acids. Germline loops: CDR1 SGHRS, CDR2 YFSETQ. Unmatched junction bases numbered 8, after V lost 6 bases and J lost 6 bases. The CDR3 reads CASTSGQGLDTQYF. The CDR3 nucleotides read TGCGCCAGCACTTCGGGACAGGGCCTTGATACGCAGTATTTT.

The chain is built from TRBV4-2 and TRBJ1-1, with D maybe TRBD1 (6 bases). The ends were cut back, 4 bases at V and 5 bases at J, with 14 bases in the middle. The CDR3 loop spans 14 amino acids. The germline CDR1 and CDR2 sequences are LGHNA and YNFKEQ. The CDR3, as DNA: TGTGCCAGCAGCCCTCCCCGGGGGCAAACTGAAGCTTTCTTT. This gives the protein CASSPPRGQTEAFF.

The CDR3 region is CASSFATGTSGKGTYNEQFF. The DNA for the CDR3 is TGTGCCAGCAGTTTCGCGACAGGGACTAGCGGGAAGGGGACGTACAATGAGCAGTTCTTC. The chain carries TRBV28 and TRBJ2-1, with 13 bases aligning to TRBD2. Trimming at V came to 3 bases and at J to 4 bases, leaving 15 bases not matched to a gene. The CDR3 extends over 20 amino acids. Germline-derived CDR1 and CDR2 are MDHEN and SYDVKM.

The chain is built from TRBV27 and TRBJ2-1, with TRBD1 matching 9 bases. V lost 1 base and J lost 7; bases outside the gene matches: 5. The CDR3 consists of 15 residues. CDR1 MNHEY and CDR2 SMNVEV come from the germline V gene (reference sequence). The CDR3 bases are TGTGCCAGCAGTTTATATTCGGGGACAGGGAATGAGCAGTTCTTC. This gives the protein CASSLYSGTGNEQFF.

The CDR3 coding sequence is TGTGCCAGCAGTTACTCGAACGAAAATGAGCAGTTCTTC. It translates to CASSYSNENEQFF. The chain couples TRBV6-2 or TRBV6-3 to TRBJ2-1; the D is unclear. CDR3 length: 13 amino acids. Germline V gene sequence: CDR1 MNHEY, CDR2 SVGEGT. V lost 0 bases, J lost 7 bases, and 7 bases lay in between.

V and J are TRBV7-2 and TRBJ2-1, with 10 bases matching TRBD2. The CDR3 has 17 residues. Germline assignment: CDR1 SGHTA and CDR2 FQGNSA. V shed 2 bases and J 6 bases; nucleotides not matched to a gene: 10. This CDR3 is CASSLSLGLAGANEQFF. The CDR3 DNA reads TGTGCCAGCAGCTTATCCTTAGGGCTAGCGGGAGCCAATGAGCAGTTCTTC.

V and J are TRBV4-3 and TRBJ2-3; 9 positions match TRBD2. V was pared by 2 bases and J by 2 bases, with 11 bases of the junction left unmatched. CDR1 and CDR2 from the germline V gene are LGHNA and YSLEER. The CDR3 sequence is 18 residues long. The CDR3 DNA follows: TGCGCCAGCAGCCAAACCGTTTTAGCGGGAGCCTTCACAGATACGCAGTATTTT. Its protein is CASSQTVLAGAFTDTQYF.

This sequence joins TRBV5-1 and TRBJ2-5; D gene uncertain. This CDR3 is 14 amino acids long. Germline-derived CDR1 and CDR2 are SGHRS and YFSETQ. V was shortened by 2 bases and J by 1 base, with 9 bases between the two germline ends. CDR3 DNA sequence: TGCGCCAGCAGCTTATCCACAGCCCAAGAGACCCAGTACTTC. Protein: CASSLSTAQETQYF.

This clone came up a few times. CDR3 region: CASSGGGAGKYEQYF. CDR3 nucleotides: TGTGCCAGCAGCGGAGGCGGGGCAGGTAAATACGAGCAGTACTTC. V is TRBV5-4 and J is TRBJ2-7; maybe TRBD2 (6 bases). The germline V and J ends were trimmed by 4 bases and 4 bases, with 18 bases remaining between them. CDR3 length equals 15 residues. Germline V gene lookup returns CDR1 SGHNT and CDR2 YYREEE (reference sequence).

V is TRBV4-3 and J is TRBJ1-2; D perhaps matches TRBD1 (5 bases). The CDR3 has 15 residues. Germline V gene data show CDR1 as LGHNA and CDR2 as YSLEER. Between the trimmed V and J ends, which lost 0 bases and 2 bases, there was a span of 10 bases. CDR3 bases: TGCGCCAGCAGCCAAGATCGGAACAGGAACTATGGCTACACCTTC. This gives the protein CASSQDRNRNYGYTF.

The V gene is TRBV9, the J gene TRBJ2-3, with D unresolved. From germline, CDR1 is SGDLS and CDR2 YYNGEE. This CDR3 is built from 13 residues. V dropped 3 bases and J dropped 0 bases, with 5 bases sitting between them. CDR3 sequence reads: CASSAGSTDTQYF. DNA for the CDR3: TGTGCCAGCAGCGCCGGGAGCACAGATACGCAGTATTTT. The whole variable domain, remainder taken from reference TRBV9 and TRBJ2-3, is DSGVTQTPKHLITATGQRVTLRCSPRSGDLSVYWYQQSLDQGLQFLIQYYNGEERAKGNILERFSAQQFPDLHSELNLSSLELGDSALYFCASSAGSTDTQYFGPGTRLTVL.

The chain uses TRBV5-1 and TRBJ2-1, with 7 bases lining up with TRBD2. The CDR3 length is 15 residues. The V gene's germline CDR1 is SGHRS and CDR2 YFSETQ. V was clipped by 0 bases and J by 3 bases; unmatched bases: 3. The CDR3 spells CASSLGAGSYNEQFF. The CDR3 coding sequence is TGCGCCAGCAGCTTGGGAGCGGGGAGCTACAATGAGCAGTTCTTC. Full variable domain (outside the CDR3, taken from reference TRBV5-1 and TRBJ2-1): KAGVTQTPRYLIKTRGQQVTLSCSPISGHRSVSWYQQTPGQGLQFLFEYFSETQRNKGNFPGRFSGRQFSNSRSEMNVSTLELGDSALYLCASSLGAGSYNEQFFGPGTRLTVL.

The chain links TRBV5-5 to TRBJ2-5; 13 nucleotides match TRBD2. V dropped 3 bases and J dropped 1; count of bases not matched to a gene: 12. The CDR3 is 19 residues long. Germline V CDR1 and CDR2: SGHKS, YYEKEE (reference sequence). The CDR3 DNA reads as TGTGCCAGCAGCTATCGACCCGGGACTAGCGGGGTACTCCAAGAGACCCAGTACTTC. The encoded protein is CASSYRPGTSGVLQETQYF.

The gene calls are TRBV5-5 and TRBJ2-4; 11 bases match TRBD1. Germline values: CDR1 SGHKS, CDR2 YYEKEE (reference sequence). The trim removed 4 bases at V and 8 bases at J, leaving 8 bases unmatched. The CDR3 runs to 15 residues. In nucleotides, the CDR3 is TGTGCCAGCAGCAAATTAGGGACAGGGGGAGACATTCAGTACTTC. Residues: CASSKLGTGGDIQYF. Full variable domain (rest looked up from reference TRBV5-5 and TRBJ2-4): DAGVTQSPTHLIKTRGQQVTLRCSPISGHKSVSWYQQVLGQGPQFIFQYYEKEERGRGNFPDRFSARQFPNYSSELNVNALLLGDSALYLCASSKLGTGGDIQYFGAGTRLSVL.

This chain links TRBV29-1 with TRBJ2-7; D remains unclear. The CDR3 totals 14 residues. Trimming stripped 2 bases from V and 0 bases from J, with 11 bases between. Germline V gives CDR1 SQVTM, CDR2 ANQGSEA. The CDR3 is CSVERRLGSYEQYF. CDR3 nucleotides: TGCAGCGTTGAAAGGCGCCTGGGCTCCTACGAGCAGTACTTC.

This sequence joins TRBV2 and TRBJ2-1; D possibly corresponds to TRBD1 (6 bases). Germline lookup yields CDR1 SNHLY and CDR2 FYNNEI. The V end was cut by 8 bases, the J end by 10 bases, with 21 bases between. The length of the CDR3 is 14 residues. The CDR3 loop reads CASLRDEQGKEQFF. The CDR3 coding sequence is TGTGCCAGCCTTAGGGATGAACAGGGAAAGGAGCAGTTCTTC.

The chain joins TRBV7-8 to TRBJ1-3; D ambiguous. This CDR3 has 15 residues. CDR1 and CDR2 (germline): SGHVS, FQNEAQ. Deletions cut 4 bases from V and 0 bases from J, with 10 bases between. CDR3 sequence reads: CASSSGRTSGNTIYF. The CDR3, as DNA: TGTGCCAGCAGCTCCGGGAGAACCTCTGGAAACACCATATATTTT.

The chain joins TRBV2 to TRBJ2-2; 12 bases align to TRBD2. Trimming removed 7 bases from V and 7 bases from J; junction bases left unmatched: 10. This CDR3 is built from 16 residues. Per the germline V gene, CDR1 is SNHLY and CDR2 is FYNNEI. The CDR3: CASTPSSGRAIGELFF. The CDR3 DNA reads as TGTGCCAGCACCCCCTCTAGCGGGAGGGCCATCGGGGAGCTGTTTTTT. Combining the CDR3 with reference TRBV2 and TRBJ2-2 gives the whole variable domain EPEVTQTPSHQVTQMGQEVILRCVPISNHLYFYWYRQILGQKVEFLVSFYNNEISEKSEIFDDQFSVERPDGSNFTLKIRSTKLEDSAMYFCASTPSSGRAIGELFFGEGSRLTVL.

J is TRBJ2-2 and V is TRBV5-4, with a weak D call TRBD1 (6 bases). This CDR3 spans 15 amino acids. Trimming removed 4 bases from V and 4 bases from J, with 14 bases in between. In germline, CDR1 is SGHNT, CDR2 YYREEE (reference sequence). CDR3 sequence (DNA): TGTGCCAGCAGCCTAAGACAGGCCGGCACCGGGGAGCTGTTTTTT. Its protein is CASSLRQAGTGELFF.

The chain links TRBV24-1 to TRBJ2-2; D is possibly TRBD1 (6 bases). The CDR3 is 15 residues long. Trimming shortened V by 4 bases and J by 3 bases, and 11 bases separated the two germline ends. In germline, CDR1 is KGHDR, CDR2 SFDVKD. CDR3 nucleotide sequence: TGTGCCACCAGTGACCGGGACACCCACACCGGGGAGCTGTTTTTT. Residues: CATSDRDTHTGELFF.